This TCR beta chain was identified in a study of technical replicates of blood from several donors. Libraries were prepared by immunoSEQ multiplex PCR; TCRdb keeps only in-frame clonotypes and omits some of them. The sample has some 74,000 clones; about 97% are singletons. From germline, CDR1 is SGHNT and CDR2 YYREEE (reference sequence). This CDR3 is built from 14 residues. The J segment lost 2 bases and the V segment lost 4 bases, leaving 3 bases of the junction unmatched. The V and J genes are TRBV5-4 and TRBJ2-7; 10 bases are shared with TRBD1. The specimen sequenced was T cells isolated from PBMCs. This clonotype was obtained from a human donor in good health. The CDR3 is CASSVDRGPYEQYF. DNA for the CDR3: TGTGCCAGCAGCGTAGACAGGGGGCCCTACGAGCAGTACTTC.